This entry lists 32 T cell receptor beta chains sequenced from one sample in a study of metastatic and nonmetastatic thyroid tumors. MiXCR was used by TCRdb to re-call the PCR reads. The data show 40,000 to 45,000 clones, roughly 16% seen once. Patients were all untreated before their thyroid surgery. The specimen was blood. The receptors were sampled from a female donor with papillary thyroid cancer or a benign thyroid nodule (not recorded which). Some clones in this sample may be carry-over from other donors' samples.

At least ten counts were recorded for this clone. J is TRBJ2-1 and V is TRBV27, with 11 bases identical to TRBD1. The V and J ends lost 6 bases and 7 bases, in that order; junction bases with no gene match: 5. CDR3 length equals 14 residues. The germline CDR1 and CDR2 sequences are MNHEY and SMNVEV (reference sequence). The chain's CDR3 is CASRPGTGGNEQFF. In DNA form, the CDR3 reads TGTGCCAGCAGACCCGGGACAGGGGGAAATGAGCAGTTCTTC.

In its sample, this clone was seen many times. This chain connects TRBV19 to TRBJ1-3; D may be TRBD1 (5 bases). The CDR3 loop spans 15 amino acids. Germline CDR1 and CDR2: LNHDA and SQIVND (reference sequence). Deletions cut 7 bases from V and 2 bases from J, with 15 bases between. Written as DNA, the CDR3 is TGTGCCAGTAAAGGGGAACCGGGAACTGGAAACACCATATATTTT. It translates to CASKGEPGTGNTIYF.

This clone was seen at least ten times. V gene TRBV10-3 combines with J gene TRBJ2-3, with a possible D match to TRBD2 (6 bases). This CDR3 comprises 15 residues. With 6 bases removed from V and 0 bases from J, the gap between germline ends came to 13 bases. Germline CDR1 and CDR2: ENHRY and SYGVKD. The CDR3 DNA reads as TGTGCCATCAGCCGGGAGCCGGGGAGCACAGATACGCAGTATTTT. Translated: CAISREPGSTDTQYF.

The table lists this clone with a count of one. The genes are TRBV5-4 and TRBJ2-2; D is possibly TRBD1 or TRBD2 (5 bases each). The V end lost 4 bases, the J end lost 2 bases, and 15 bases lay between the germline ends. Germline V lookup: CDR1 SGHNT, CDR2 YYREEE (reference sequence). CDR3 length: 16 amino acids. The CDR3 nucleotides are TGTGCCAGCAGCCCGTTGGGGGTGCGAAACACCGGGGAGCTGTTTTTT. It yields the protein CASSPLGVRNTGELFF.

This clone was seen at least ten times. This chain joins TRBV7-9 and TRBJ2-7; maybe TRBD1 (6 bases). V was pared by 5 bases and J by 2 bases, with 10 bases between. This CDR3 spans 13 amino acids. Germline CDR1 and CDR2: SEHNR and FQNEAQ (reference sequence). CDR3 bases: TGTGCCAGCAGCGGGGACACCACCTACGAGCAGTACTTC. This encodes CASSGDTTYEQYF.

The table lists this clone with many counts. J is TRBJ2-7 and V is TRBV4-1, with D possibly being TRBD2 (5 bases). The CDR3 has 13 residues. Germline CDR1 reads MGHRA; CDR2 reads YSYEKL. V was shortened by 4 bases and J by 0 bases, with 7 bases between the two germline ends. CDR3 DNA: TGCGCCAGCAGCCCGGACTCCTCCTACGAGCAGTACTTC. Translation gives CASSPDSSYEQYF.

In the case of this clone: This may come from a read error, since a much larger clone is one base off. The chain combines TRBV5-1 with TRBJ1-1; D not resolved. Trimming took off 0 bases at V and 5 bases at J, with 8 bases between the two ends. This CDR3 has 13 residues. Per germline, CDR1 SGHRS and CDR2 YFSETQ. CDR3: CASSLVQATEAFF. CDR3 bases: TGCGCCAGCAGCTTGGTCCAAGCTACTGAAGCTTTCTTT.

This clone was detected ten times or more. The V gene is TRBV5-1, the J gene TRBJ2-3; tentatively, D is TRBD1 or TRBD2 (5 bases each). Looked up from germline, CDR1 is SGHRS and CDR2 is YFSETQ. This CDR3 is built from 14 residues. Trimming took 5 bases from V and 0 from J, leaving 10 bases between them. The CDR3 sequence is CASRGTVSTDTQYF. As DNA, the CDR3 is TGCGCCAGCAGAGGGACGGTGAGCACAGATACGCAGTATTTT.

The rearrangement joins TRBV20-1 to TRBJ2-1; a weak D match, TRBD1 (7 bases). The CDR3 spans 12 residues. With 4 bases removed from V and 8 bases from J, the gap between germline ends came to 12 bases. Germline V gene lookup returns CDR1 DFQATT and CDR2 SNEGSKA (reference sequence). CDR3 loop: CSAKAGGHEQFF. The CDR3 DNA is TGCAGTGCTAAGGCAGGGGGGCATGAGCAGTTCTTC.

This clone was picked up many times. V is TRBV7-6 and J is TRBJ2-7, with 7 positions matching TRBD1. The CDR3 has 14 amino acids. Germline trimming cut 5 bases from V and 2 bases from J; bases unmatched to any gene: 6. CDR1 SGHVS and CDR2 FNYEAQ come from the germline V gene. CDR3 bases: TGTGCCAGCAGCCTAGACAGGGACGCCTACGAGCAGTACTTC. Translating gives CASSLDRDAYEQYF.

This clone was seen a handful of times. CDR3 amino acids: CASSYGGGQPQHF. The CDR3 DNA is TGTGCCAGCAGTTACGGCGGAGGTCAGCCCCAGCATTTT. This chain connects TRBV6-5 to TRBJ1-5; D gene uncertain. This CDR3 is built from 13 residues. Germline CDR1 reads MNHEY; CDR2 reads SVGAGI. Between the trimmed V and J ends, which lost 2 bases and 6 bases, there was a span of 8 bases.

This clone was detected only a few times. The chain couples TRBV6-2 or TRBV6-3 to TRBJ1-5; D not certain. This CDR3 region has 15 residues. Trimming pared 0 bases from V and 5 bases from J, leaving 11 bases between. The germline CDR1 and CDR2 sequences are MNHEY and SVGEGT. CDR3 sequence: CASSYSRLLDQPQHF. The DNA of the CDR3 is TGTGCCAGCAGTTACTCGAGGCTCCTTGATCAGCCCCAGCATTTT.

This clone was observed many times. This may stem from a read error, because a much larger clone lies one nucleotide away. This chain links TRBV24-1 with TRBJ2-2; the D gene is possibly TRBD1 (6 bases). Looked up from germline, CDR1 is KGHDR and CDR2 is SFDVKD. The CDR3 has 13 residues. The CDR3 region has the DNA TGTGCCACCACAGGGGAAAACACCGGGGAGCTGCTTTTT. Translation gives CATTGENTGELLF.

The table lists this clone with many counts. The V gene is TRBV12-3 or TRBV12-4, the J gene TRBJ2-7, with unresolved D. This CDR3 contains 15 residues. The V gene lost 3 bases and the J gene lost 0 bases, with 12 bases spanning the gap. The CDR3 DNA sequence: TGTGCCAGCAGTTTGTCAGGAAAGAGCTCCTACGAGCAGTACTTC. Translation gives CASSLSGKSSYEQYF.

This clone has at least ten counts. The CDR3: CATKPGTGRFEDTGELFF. The CDR3 DNA is TGTGCTACCAAACCCGGGACAGGGAGATTTGAGGACACCGGGGAGCTGTTTTTT. J is TRBJ2-2 and V is TRBV12-5, with 9 bases fitting TRBD1. V shed 10 bases, J shed 3 bases, and the junction held 18 bases outside the gene matches. Germline V gives CDR1 LGHNT, CDR2 FRNRAP. The length of the CDR3 is 18 residues.

This clone showed up just a few times. This sequence joins TRBV12-3 or TRBV12-4 and TRBJ1-3; D not resolved. Trimming took 6 bases from V and 2 from J, leaving 11 bases between them. CDR3 length: 14 residues. This CDR3 is CASRIPGPGNTIYF. CDR3 nucleotide sequence: TGTGCCAGCAGAATTCCGGGCCCTGGAAACACCATATATTTT.

This clone was observed a few times. Other DNA variants within this sample encode the same CDR3. This chain joins TRBV6-1 and TRBJ2-6; D might be TRBD1 (6 bases). Germline loops: CDR1 MNHNS, CDR2 SASEGT. This CDR3 region has 16 residues. Trimming took off 6 bases at V and 0 bases at J, with 12 bases between the two ends. In nucleotides, the CDR3 is TGTGCCAGCAGCGAGGACAGCGGCTCTGGGGCCAACGTCCTGACTTTC. It encodes CASSEDSGSGANVLTF.

This clone was recorded at least ten times. This chain uses TRBV10-2 with TRBJ2-7; D not certain. The ends were cut back, 0 bases at V and 4 bases at J, with 4 bases in the middle. The CDR3 loop spans 12 amino acids. Germline V lookup: CDR1 WSHSY, CDR2 SAAADI. DNA of the CDR3: TGCGCCAGCAGTGAGTCGGGATACGAGCAGTACTTC. Protein: CASSESGYEQYF.

This clone was found many times. The rearrangement links TRBV7-9 to TRBJ1-1; 10 positions agree with TRBD1. Germline-derived CDR1 and CDR2 are SEHNR and FQNEAQ (reference sequence). Trimming took 5 bases from V and 6 from J; bases not matched to a gene: 3. The length of the CDR3 is 13 residues. The CDR3 loop is CASSHGQGAEAFF. As DNA, the CDR3 is TGTGCCAGCAGCCACGGACAGGGGGCTGAAGCTTTCTTT. The entire variable domain, with the rest obtained from reference TRBV7-9 and TRBJ1-1, is as follows: DTGVSQNPRHKITKRGQNVTFRCDPISEHNRLYWYRQTLGQGPEFLTYFQNEAQLEKSRLLSDRFSAERPKGSFSTLEIQRTEQGDSAMYLCASSHGQGAEAFFGQGTRLTVV.

This clone was seen many times. The V gene is TRBV3-1, the J gene TRBJ2-3, with 14 bases lining up with TRBD2. The CDR3 sequence is 16 residues long. The V and J ends lost 4 bases and 5 bases, in that order; junction bases with no gene match: 5. Germline lookup yields CDR1 LGHDT and CDR2 YNNKEL (reference sequence). The CDR3 nucleotides read TGTGCCAGCAGCCTAGGGACTAGCGGGGGTGGAGATACGCAGTATTTT. It codes for CASSLGTSGGGDTQYF.

The chain combines TRBV6-4 with TRBJ2-3, with 10 bases that match TRBD1. The CDR3 runs to 14 residues. CDR1 MRHNA and CDR2 SNTAGT come from the germline V gene. J lost 6 bases, V lost 6 bases, and 6 bases had no gene match. The CDR3 region has the DNA TGTGCCAGCAGCGATGGACAGGGGGGGGATACGCAGTATTTT. This gives the protein CASSDGQGGDTQYF.

The chain recombines TRBV20-1 with TRBJ2-7, with TRBD1 as a possible D gene (5 bases). Germline assignment: CDR1 DFQATT and CDR2 SNEGSKA (reference sequence). The germline V and J ends were trimmed by 6 bases and 0 bases, with 18 bases remaining between them. This CDR3 is built from 15 residues. The CDR3 sequence: CSATGSHGASYEQYF. DNA of the CDR3: TGCAGTGCCACCGGGTCCCATGGGGCCTCCTACGAGCAGTACTTC.

This clone was recorded at least ten times. A much larger clone lies a single base off, so this may be a read error. The chain joins TRBV20-1 to TRBJ2-7; 9 bases fit TRBD1. V gave up 8 bases and J gave up 5 bases; unmatched junction bases: 4. Germline CDR1 and CDR2: DFQATT and SNEGSKA (reference sequence). The CDR3 totals 11 residues. CDR3 region: CSWGQGNEQYF. The CDR3 DNA follows: TGCAGTTGGGGACAGGGTAACGAGCAGTACTTC.

This clone was detected ten times or more. This sample also contains other DNA sequences that code for the same CDR3. The rearrangement joins TRBV20-1 to TRBJ2-5; weak D call: TRBD2 (6 bases). The germline V gene encodes CDR1 DFQATT and CDR2 SNEGSKA (reference sequence). This CDR3 is 16 amino acids long. Deletions cut 0 bases from V and 5 bases from J, with 19 bases between. CDR3 protein: CSAREWREGRTETQYF. As DNA, the CDR3 is TGCAGTGCTAGAGAGTGGAGGGAAGGTCGGACGGAGACCCAGTACTTC.

The table lists this clone with many counts. The chain uses TRBV18 and TRBJ1-3; 8 bases are shared with TRBD1. This CDR3 has 14 amino acids. V shed 3 bases, J shed 4 bases, and the junction held 2 bases outside the gene matches. In germline, CDR1 is KGHSH, CDR2 LQKENI. The CDR3 loop is CASSPDRAGNTIYF. CDR3 DNA sequence: TGTGCCAGCTCACCGGACAGGGCCGGAAACACCATATATTTT.

This clone showed up many times. The chain uses TRBV5-1 and TRBJ2-1, with 9 bases aligning to TRBD1. The CDR3 loop spans 16 amino acids. Germline V CDR1 and CDR2: SGHRS, YFSETQ. V was pared by 3 bases and J by 1 base, with 5 bases of the junction left unmatched. The CDR3 bases are TGCGCCAGCAGCTGGGGACAGGGCGGTTCCTACAATGAGCAGTTCTTC. Its protein product is CASSWGQGGSYNEQFF.

This clone was counted at least ten times. The chain carries TRBV10-2 and TRBJ2-7; 13 positions match TRBD2. The V gene end was trimmed by 2 bases and the J gene end by 3 bases; junction bases not matched to a gene: 13. Germline loops: CDR1 WSHSY, CDR2 SAAADI. The CDR3 runs to 19 residues. The CDR3 reads CASSEGLAGVGTGRYEQYF. CDR3 DNA: TGCGCCAGCAGTGAGGGACTAGCGGGAGTTGGTACCGGTCGCTACGAGCAGTACTTC.

At least ten counts were recorded for this clone. The V gene is TRBV5-6, the J gene TRBJ2-7, with no clear D. Germline values: CDR1 SGHDT, CDR2 YYEEEE. There are 13 residues in the CDR3. Trimming pared 0 bases from V and 3 bases from J, leaving 7 bases between. The CDR3 DNA reads as TGTGCCAGCAGCTTGGAGTCCAACTACGAGCAGTACTTC. This encodes CASSLESNYEQYF. The full variable domain, its missing parts supplied by reference TRBV5-6 and TRBJ2-7, is DAGVTQSPTHLIKTRGQQVTLRCSPKSGHDTVSWYQQALGQGPQFIFQYYEEEERQRGNFPDRFSGHQFPNYSSELNVNALLLGDSALYLCASSLESNYEQYFGPGTRLTVT.

This clone has at least ten counts. The genes are TRBV9 and TRBJ1-2; 10 positions agree with TRBD1. Germline CDR1 SGDLS, CDR2 YYNGEE. The CDR3 consists of 14 residues. After removal of 4 bases from V and 8 bases from J, the junction contained 8 bases not matched to a gene. The CDR3 loop is CASSPGDRGYGYTF. In DNA, the CDR3 is TGTGCCAGCAGCCCCGGGGACAGGGGCTACGGCTACACCTTC.

Relative to its sample, this clone is large. The chain employs TRBV12-3 or TRBV12-4 and TRBJ2-1; 9 nucleotides match TRBD1. The V and J ends lost 3 bases and 15 bases, in that order; junction bases with no gene match: 6. The CDR3 length is 12 residues. CDR3 sequence reads: CASSLAGTGWFF. The CDR3 coding sequence is TGTGCCAGCAGTTTGGCCGGGACAGGGTGGTTCTTC.

This clone was counted a few times. The V call is TRBV19, the J call TRBJ1-5; 8 nucleotides agree with TRBD1. The germline V gene encodes CDR1 LNHDA and CDR2 SQIVND (reference sequence). The CDR3 extends over 15 amino acids. Trimming removed 6 bases from V and 0 bases from J; junction bases left unmatched: 4. The CDR3 bases are TGTGCCAGTAGGCCGGGACAGGATAGCAATCAGCCCCAGCATTTT. Residues: CASRPGQDSNQPQHF.

This CDR3 is CASSLVFSFEETQYF. CDR3 DNA sequence: TGTGCCAGCAGCTTAGTTTTTAGTTTCGAAGAGACCCAGTACTTC. The rearrangement joins TRBV11-2 to TRBJ2-5; D not resolved. Between the trimmed V and J ends, which lost 1 base and 3 bases, there was a span of 12 bases. The germline V gene encodes CDR1 SGHAT and CDR2 FQNNGV. The CDR3 consists of 15 residues. Supplemented by reference TRBV11-2 and TRBJ2-5, the full variable domain reads EAGVAQSPRYKIIEKRQSVAFWCNPISGHATLYWYQQILGQGPKLLIQFQNNGVVDDSQLPKDRFSAERLKGVDSTLKIQPAKLEDSAVYLCASSLVFSFEETQYFGPGTRLLVL.